This TCR beta chain emerged from a study of metastatic and nonmetastatic thyroid tumors (dated by TCRdb to 2020 to 2021). Background on the whole study: For patients with malignant and with benign thyroid disease, the researchers compared repertoires between peripheral blood samples and tumor or nodule tissue samples. The paper as a whole reports these results and caveats: In both blood and tumor samples, malignant tumors were reported to have significantly higher TCR beta diversity than benign nodules.

There are 14 amino acids in the CDR3, from cysteine to phenylalanine inclusive. Only the CDR3 region is kept as DNA, spanning 42 bases read in frame from base 1. V is cut back by 5 bases and J by 5 bases, with 9 bases in the junction unmatched. Based on the germline V gene, the CDR1 and CDR2 sequences are MDHEN and SYDVKM. None of the patients had been given any treatment before thyroid surgery. Using T-cell receptor beta sequencing, the study looked back at clinical samples from patients collected from the early 2010s to the late 2010s. A remark on this clone: It lacks a known antigen. No base qualities exist here, and no much larger clone lies one base off it.

Library prep was done by PCR. Data came from an Illumina HiSeq 4000. High-throughput sequencing was used to profile the TCR beta-chain CDR3 region of every patient. In the paper's pipeline: CDR3 differences across clinicopathological groups were used to build a classifier for discriminating distant-metastatic papillary thyroid cancer patients. To measure repertoire diversity the researchers used the Shannon index, while the Morisita-Horn index served to gauge how similar the tumor and blood repertoires were. In-frame beta chains were kept once TCRdb had trimmed the public reads at Q25 with fastp and called clones with MiXCR. TCRdb's processing, not the authors' own work, is the source of the V and J calls. For this sample there are approximately 13,000 clones; approximately 23% appear just once. The ten largest account for around 12% of the sample.

This TCR was recovered from a female donor with papillary thyroid cancer or a benign thyroid nodule (not recorded which). Some clones in this sample may be carry-over from other donors' samples. This receptor chain uses TRBV28 and TRBJ2-7, and 7 bases in between align with TRBD2. Sample: adjacent normal tissue. For the CDR3, the sequence is CASSRLAQYHEQYF. The DNA is as follows: TGTGCCAGCAGTCGACTAGCTCAGTATCACGAGCAGTACTTC.